This TCR beta chain was captured by sequencing in a study of blood T cell repertoires in COVID-19. Trimming pared 2 bases from V and 6 bases from J, leaving 22 bases between. CDR3 length equals 17 residues. Germline values: CDR1 SGHRS, CDR2 YFSETQ. Data came from immunoSEQ multiplex PCR; TCRdb stores just in-frame clones and leaves some out. The sample carries over 110,000 clones, roughly 82% recorded once. The sequenced sample consisted of peripheral blood. J is TRBJ2-3 and V is TRBV5-1; perhaps TRBD1 as D (5 bases). This clonotype was obtained from a man aged 55 to 70 with active or convalescent COVID-19. CDR3 bases: TGCGCCAGCAGCTTCATAATAGGGGTTTCACAGACGGATACGCAGTATTTT. This encodes CASSFIIGVSQTDTQYF.